This T cell receptor beta chain was sequenced for a study of T cells in Graves' hyperthyroidism and ophthalmopathy. TCR beta CDR3 regions were amplified from RNA transcripts. HTBI primers were the set used in a first-round RT-PCR of the TCR CDR3. TCRdb called the multiplex PCR reads again in MiXCR, with one record for every CDR3 protein. The data hold under 500,000 distinct CDR3 sequences, with over 11% observed a single time. This clonotype was seen more than once but under ten times. V lost 5 bases and J lost 5, with 18 bases in between. The CDR3 runs 15 residues. Inclusion characteristics of ophthalmopathy patients comprised a Clinical Activity Score of at least 3, a NOSPECS grade of at least 4, and duration under 3 months.

This receptor was obtained from a man aged 45-65 years with Graves' ophthalmopathy. V usage is TRBV12-3 or TRBV12-4 and J usage is TRBJ2-5, with D unclear. The sequencing sample was made of blood. The DNA for the CDR3 is TGTGCCAGCAGTGTAACCATAGGGTTAGGCGAGACCCAGTACTTC. Translation gives CASSVTIGLGETQYF.